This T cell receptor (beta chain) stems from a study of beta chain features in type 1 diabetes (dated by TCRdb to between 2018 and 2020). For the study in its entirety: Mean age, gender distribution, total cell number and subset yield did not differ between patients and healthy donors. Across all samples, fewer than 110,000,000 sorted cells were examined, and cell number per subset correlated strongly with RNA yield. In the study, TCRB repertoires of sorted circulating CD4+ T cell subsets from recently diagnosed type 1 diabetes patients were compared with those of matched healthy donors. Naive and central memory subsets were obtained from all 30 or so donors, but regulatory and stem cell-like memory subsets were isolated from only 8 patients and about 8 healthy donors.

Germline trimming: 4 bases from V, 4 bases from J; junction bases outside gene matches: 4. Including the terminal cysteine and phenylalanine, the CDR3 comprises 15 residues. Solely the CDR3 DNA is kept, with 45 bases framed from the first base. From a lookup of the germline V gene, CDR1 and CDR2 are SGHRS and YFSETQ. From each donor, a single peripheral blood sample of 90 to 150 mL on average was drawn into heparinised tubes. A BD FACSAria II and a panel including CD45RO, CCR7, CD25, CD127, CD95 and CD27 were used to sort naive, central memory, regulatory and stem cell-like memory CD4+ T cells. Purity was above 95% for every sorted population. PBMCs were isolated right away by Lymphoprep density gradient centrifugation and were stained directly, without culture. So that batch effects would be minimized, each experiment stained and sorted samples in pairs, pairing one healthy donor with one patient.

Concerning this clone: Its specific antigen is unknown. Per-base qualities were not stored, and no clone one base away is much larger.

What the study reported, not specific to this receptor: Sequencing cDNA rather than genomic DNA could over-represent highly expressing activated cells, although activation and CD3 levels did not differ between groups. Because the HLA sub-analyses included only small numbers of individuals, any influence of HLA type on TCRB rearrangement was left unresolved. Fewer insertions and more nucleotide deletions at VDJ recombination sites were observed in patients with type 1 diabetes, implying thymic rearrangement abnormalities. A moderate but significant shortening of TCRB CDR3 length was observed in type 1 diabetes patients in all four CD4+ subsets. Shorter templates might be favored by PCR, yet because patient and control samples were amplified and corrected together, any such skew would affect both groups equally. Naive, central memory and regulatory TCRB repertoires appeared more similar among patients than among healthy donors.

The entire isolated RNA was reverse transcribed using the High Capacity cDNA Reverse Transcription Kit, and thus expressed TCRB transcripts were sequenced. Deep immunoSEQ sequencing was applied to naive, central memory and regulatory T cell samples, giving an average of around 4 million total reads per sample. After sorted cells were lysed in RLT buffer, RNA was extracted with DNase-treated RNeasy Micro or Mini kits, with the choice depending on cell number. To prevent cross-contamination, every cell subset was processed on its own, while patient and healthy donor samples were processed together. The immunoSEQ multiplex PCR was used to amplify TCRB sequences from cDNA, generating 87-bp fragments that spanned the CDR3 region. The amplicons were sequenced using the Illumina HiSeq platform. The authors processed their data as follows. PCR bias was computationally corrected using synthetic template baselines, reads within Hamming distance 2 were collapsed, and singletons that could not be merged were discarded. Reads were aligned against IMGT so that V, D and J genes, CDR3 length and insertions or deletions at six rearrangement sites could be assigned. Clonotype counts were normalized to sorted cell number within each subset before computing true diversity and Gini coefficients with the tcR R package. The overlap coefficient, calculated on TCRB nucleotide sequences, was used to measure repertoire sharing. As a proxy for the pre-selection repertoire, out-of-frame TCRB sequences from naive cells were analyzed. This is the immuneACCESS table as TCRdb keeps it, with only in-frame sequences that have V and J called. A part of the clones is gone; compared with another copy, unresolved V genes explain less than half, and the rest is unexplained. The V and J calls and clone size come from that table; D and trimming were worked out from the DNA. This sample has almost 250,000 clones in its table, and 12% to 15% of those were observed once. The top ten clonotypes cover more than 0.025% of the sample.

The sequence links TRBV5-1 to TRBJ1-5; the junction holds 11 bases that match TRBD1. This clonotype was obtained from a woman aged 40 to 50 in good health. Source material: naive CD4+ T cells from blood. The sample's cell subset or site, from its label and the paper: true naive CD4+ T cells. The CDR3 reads CASSAGQGANQPQHF. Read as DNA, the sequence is TGCGCCAGCAGCGCTGGACAGGGGGCGAATCAGCCCCAGCATTTT.